Detailed here is one TCR beta chain. The antigen this receptor binds is unknown. Per-base quality was not reported, and no clone a single base away is much larger than it. Library method: RACE. The sequencer listed for this sample is NextSeq 500. During library preparation, unique molecular identifiers were attached to individual cDNA molecules so that TCRs could be counted quantitatively and reproducibly. Each blood RNA sample was used to sequence both TCR alpha and TCR beta chains. In the authors' own workflow: Samples had a median of roughly 100,000 TCRs, with a range from roughly 23,224 to 750,000. The Decombinator software suite was used to annotate V, J and CDR3 in the TCR reads. For PS versus PT1 abundance plots, all samples were subsampled to the same number of TCRs (28,000). Expanded TCRs were defined as absent before sensitization and observed at least eight times at the 2-week time point. TCRdb reprocessing: public reads trimmed at Q25 with fastp, clones called with MiXCR, in-frame beta chains kept. Rows with one shared CDR3 protein collapse into an entry with the most common genes and DNA. TCRdb assigned the V and J calls; the authors' analysis was not used. In all, the sample holds fewer than 90,000 distinct CDR3 sequences, and around 6.7% of those were seen once. 1.3% of the sample is held by the ten biggest clonotypes.

Per the publication, the time point label means: patch test 2, 6 weeks after DPC sensitization. Taken with the paper, the label for treatment or condition translates to: therapeutic diphenylcyclopropenone sensitization with weekly scalp DPC. Blood at each patch-test visit was drawn before the patch test was applied. To be eligible, patients had to be aged 18 to 70, diagnosed with alopecia and judged suitable for DPC therapy, while pregnant patients were excluded. Total RNA was extracted from unfractionated whole blood collected in Tempus Blood RNA tubes. This entry is derived from a study of human T cells and chemical hapten exposure (dated by TCRdb to the early 2020s). In the study overall: For sensitization, 2% DPC in acetone was applied to a roughly 2 cm by roughly 2 cm area of upper inner arm skin. The mostly female patient cohort included alopecia areata with under or over 50% scalp involvement, alopecia totalis and alopecia universalis. Throughout the approximately 25-week study period, patients were also given weekly therapeutic DPC doses on the scalp. Patch testing was performed on the upper back with Finn chambers containing 0.01% DPC, and the patch tests were scored after 6 days according to International Contact Dermatitis Research Group standards. Blood was sampled from patients pre-sensitization (week 0) and at 2, 6 and about 24 weeks after DPC sensitization. The study tracked peripheral blood TCR repertoire changes in vivo during primary and secondary sensitization to the hapten diphenylcyclopropenone (DPC) in alopecia patients. Blood for TCR sequencing was provided by twenty-nine alopecia patients at one to four time points (pre-sensitization, 2, 6 and 24 weeks). Libraries were pooled for sequencing, and per-sample TCR yields varied mainly because of small differences in library volumes within the pool.

Results and caveats for the whole study, not just this receptor: Patch test score correlated positively with the number of PT1 expanded TCRs, reaching significance at thresholds 8, 16 and 32 but not at 4. All patients had alopecia, a presumed autoimmune disease, so their immune response might differ from that of healthy individuals. Expanded TCRs formed significantly more large CDR3 similarity clusters than pre-sensitization or healthy control sets, consistent with antigen-driven responses. After repeated subsampling, the strength of the expansion versus patch-test correlation and the threshold at which it became significant changed. DPC sensitization did not change the number of TCRs with a frequency above 1 in 1000, and there was no evidence of changes in global repertoire structure.

The specimen comprised whole blood, sampled in connection with sensitization to the hapten diphenylcyclopropenone (DPC). The TCR originated in a woman in her 30s with alopecia areata. Some clones in this sample may be carry-over from other donors' samples.

CDR3 region: CASSRSGDAFF. The DNA is TGTGCCAGCAGCCGATCAGGGGACGCGTTCTTC. This receptor chain uses TRBV11-2 and TRBJ2-1, with a weak D call of TRBD1 (6 bases match). From the germline V gene, CDR1 is SGHAT and CDR2 is FQNNGV. Trimming removed 5 bases from V and 15 bases from J, leaving 14 bases between the germline ends. The CDR3 holds 11 amino acids from the cysteine to the phenylalanine. Only CDR3 DNA remains: 33 bases, in frame from the first base.